The TCR beta chain under discussion was sequenced for a study of blood T cells in healthy people across ages. The CDR3 spans 14 residues. Germline CDR1 is SGHRS and CDR2 is YFSETQ. Combining a sample-barcoded 5' primer with a J-beta primer mix, a second PCR ran for roughly 6 to 12 cycles. TCRdb re-called the 5' RACE reads through MiXCR, storing one row per CDR3 protein. In the table there are fewer than 2,000,000 distinct CDR3 sequences, approximately 32% of which are singletons. Worth noting for this clonotype: Germline is not matched at one junction end, which may reflect a read error.

The genes are TRBV5-1 and TRBJ2-1; TRBD2 is a possible D gene (6 bases). Input material: blood. The clonotype was recovered from a woman aged 25 to 39 in good health. CDR3 amino acids: CPSRLLLEGNEQFF. CDR3 nucleotide sequence: TGCCCCAGCCGACTCCTCCTGGAGGGCAATGAGCAGTTCTTC.